This TCR beta chain derives from a study of tumor-infiltrating lymphocytes in localized non-small cell lung cancer. Sequencing used immunoSEQ multiplex PCR; TCRdb keeps in-frame clones, though not all of them. The table lists 9,000 or so clones, around four fifths of them singletons, with 5.5% to 8% in the top ten. The CDR3 is 16 residues long. V was shortened by 1 base and J by 3 bases, with 12 bases between the two germline ends. Germline lookup yields CDR1 MNHNY and CDR2 SVGAGI (reference sequence). The receptor was isolated from a human donor with non-small cell lung cancer. Sequencing was done on a sample of uninvolved lung tissue not adjacent to the tumor. The rearrangement uses TRBV6-6 and TRBJ1-4, with unresolved D. For the CDR3, the DNA is TGTGCCAGCAGTTACTTGCCGCGACAACCTAATGAAAAACTGTTTTTT. Translating it yields CASSYLPRQPNEKLFF.